This T cell receptor beta chain emerged from a study of T-cell memory formation after mild COVID-19. Study results and caveats: Whereas later expanders leaned CD4+, clones contracting day 15 to 85 showed a balanced CD4/CD8 makeup. CD4+ clones that contracted lay mainly in CM and EM; CD8+ ones lay in EMRA. Pre-infection memory already had some responding clones, implying cross-reactive memory joined.

TCR alpha and TCR beta cDNA libraries carrying sample barcodes and UMIs came from 5'RACE with constant-segment primers. From the 5' RACE reads, TCRdb called clonotypes with MiXCR, one entry per CDR3 protein. The sample yields around 200,000 distinct CDR3 sequences, around 26% seen once. There are a few counts of this clonotype. Its antigen is as yet unknown. Between the trimmed V and J ends, which lost 6 bases and 3 bases, there was a span of 11 bases. This CDR3 region has 13 residues. This sequence joins TRBV12-3 or TRBV12-4 and TRBJ2-5; D is perhaps TRBD1 or TRBD2 (5 bases each). Specimen: PBMCs or a T cell subset sorted from them (not recorded which). The sequence came from an adult woman who had mild COVID-19 (a few samples of this study predate the infection). Cell type and time point are not known. CDR3 protein: CASSLRGEETQYF. The CDR3 DNA is TGTGCCAGCAGCCTCAGAGGGGAAGAGACCCAGTACTTC.